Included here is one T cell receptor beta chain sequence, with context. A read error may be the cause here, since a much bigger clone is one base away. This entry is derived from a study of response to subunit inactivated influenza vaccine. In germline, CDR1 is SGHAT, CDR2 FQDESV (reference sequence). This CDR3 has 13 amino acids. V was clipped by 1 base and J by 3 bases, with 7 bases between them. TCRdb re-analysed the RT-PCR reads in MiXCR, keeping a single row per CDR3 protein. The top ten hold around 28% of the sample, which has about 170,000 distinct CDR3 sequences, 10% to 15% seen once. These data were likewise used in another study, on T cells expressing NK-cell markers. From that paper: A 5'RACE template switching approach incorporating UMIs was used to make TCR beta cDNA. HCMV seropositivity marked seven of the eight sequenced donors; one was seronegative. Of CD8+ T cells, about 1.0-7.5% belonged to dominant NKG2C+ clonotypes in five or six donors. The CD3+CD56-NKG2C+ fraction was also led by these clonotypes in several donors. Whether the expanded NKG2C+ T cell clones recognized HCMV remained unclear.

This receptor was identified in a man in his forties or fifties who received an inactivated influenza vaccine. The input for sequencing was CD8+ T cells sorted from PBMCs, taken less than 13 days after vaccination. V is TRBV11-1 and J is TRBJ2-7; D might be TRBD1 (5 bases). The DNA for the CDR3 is TGTGCCAGCAGCTTAGTCCAGGGCTACGAGCAGTACTTC. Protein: CASSLVQGYEQYF.